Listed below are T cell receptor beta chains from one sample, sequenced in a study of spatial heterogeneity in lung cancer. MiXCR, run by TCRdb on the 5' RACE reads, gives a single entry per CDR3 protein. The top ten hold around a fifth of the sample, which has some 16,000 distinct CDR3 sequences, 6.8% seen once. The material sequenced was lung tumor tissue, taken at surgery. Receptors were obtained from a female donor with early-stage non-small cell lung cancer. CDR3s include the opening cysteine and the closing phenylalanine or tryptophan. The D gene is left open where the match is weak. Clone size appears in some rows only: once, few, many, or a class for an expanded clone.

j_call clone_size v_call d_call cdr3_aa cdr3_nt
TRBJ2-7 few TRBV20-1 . CSARPRTSSYEQYF TGCAGTGCTAGACCCCGGACTTCCTCCTACGAGCAGTACTTC
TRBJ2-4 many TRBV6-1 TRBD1 CASSERQGLAKNIQYF TGTGCCAGCAGTGAGAGACAGGGCCTAGCCAAAAACATTCAGTACTTC
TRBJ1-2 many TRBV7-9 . CASSFSQVLLNYGYTF TGTGCCAGCAGCTTTAGCCAAGTTTTGCTAAACTATGGCTACACCTTC
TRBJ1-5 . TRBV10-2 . CASSVEGIGTYQPQHF TGCGCCAGCAGTGTAGAAGGGATTGGGACATATCAGCCCCAGCATTTT
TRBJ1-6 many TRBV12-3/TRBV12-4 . CASSLDLGGQGNSPLHF TGTGCCAGCAGTTTGGACCTTGGGGGACAAGGGAATTCACCCCTCCACTTT
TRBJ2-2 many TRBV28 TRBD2 CASCLRKSSGGDTGELFF TGTGCCAGCTGCCTACGCAAATCTAGCGGGGGGGACACCGGGGAGCTGTTTTTT
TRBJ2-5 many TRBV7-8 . CASSLGPPEYQETQYF TGTGCCAGCAGCTTAGGTCCGCCTGAGTACCAAGAGACCCAGTACTTC
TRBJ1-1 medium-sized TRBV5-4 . CASSSARVAEAFF TGTGCCAGCAGCTCCGCCCGGGTCGCTGAAGCTTTCTTT
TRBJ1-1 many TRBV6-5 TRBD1 CASRSRGTGTEAFF TGTGCCAGCAGGAGTCGCGGGACAGGTACTGAAGCTTTCTTT
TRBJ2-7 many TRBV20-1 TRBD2 CSARVGGAWEQYF TGCAGTGCTAGAGTCGGGGGGGCGTGGGAGCAGTACTTC
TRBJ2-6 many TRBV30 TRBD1 CAWSVRRDRIFSGANVLTF TGTGCCTGGAGTGTACGAAGGGACAGAATCTTTTCTGGGGCCAACGTCCTGACTTTC
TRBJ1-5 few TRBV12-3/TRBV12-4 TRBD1 CASSFAPDRYSNQPQHF TGTGCCAGCAGTTTCGCCCCGGACAGGTATAGCAATCAGCCCCAGCATTTT
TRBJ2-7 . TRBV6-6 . CASRGRDLSSYEQYF TGTGCCAGCAGGGGAAGGGACCTGAGCTCCTACGAGCAGTACTTC
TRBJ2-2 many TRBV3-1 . CASSQSPGAGELFF TGTGCCAGCAGCCAAAGTCCTGGGGCAGGCGAGCTGTTTTTT
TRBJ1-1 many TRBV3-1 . CASSHPGDAEAFF TGTGCCAGCAGTCACCCGGGGGATGCTGAAGCTTTCTTT
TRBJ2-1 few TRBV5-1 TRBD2 CASRPGASGGAYNEQFF TGCGCCAGCAGGCCCGGGGCTAGCGGGGGGGCCTACAATGAGCAGTTCTTC
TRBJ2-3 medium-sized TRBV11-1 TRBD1 CASTADPRGDTQYF TGTGCCAGCACCGCGGACCCCAGGGGGGATACGCAGTATTTT
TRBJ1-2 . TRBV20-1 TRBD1 CSTYDRGYGYTF TGCAGTACCTACGACAGGGGTTATGGCTACACCTTC
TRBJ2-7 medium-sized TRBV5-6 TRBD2 CASSLGAGGDEQYF TGTGCCAGCAGCTTGGGAGCGGGGGGGGACGAGCAGTACTTC
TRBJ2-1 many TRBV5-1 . CASSLDGSAYNEQFF TGCGCCAGCAGCTTGGACGGTAGCGCCTACAATGAGCAGTTCTTC
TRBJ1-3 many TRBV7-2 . CASSLSLGTLRNTIYF TGTGCCAGCAGTCTTAGCTTGGGGACGCTCCGAAACACCATATATTTT
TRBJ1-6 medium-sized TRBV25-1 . CASYYSGRTIHPLVVTSDDSPLHF TGTGCCAGCTACTACAGCGGAAGGACGATTCACCCCCTCGTGGTTACCTCGGACGATTCACCCCTCCACTTT
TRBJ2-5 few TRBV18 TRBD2 CASTRGSQETQYF TGTGCCAGTACCCGCGGGAGCCAAGAGACCCAGTACTTC
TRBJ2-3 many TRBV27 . CASKGPGGTDTQYF TGTGCCAGCAAAGGACCGGGTGGCACAGATACGCAGTATTTT
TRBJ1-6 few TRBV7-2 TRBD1 CASSLAGQGDSPLHF TGTGCCAGCAGCTTAGCCGGACAGGGGGACTCACCCCTCCACTTT
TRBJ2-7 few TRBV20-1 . CSARPDYWDTSSYEQYF TGCAGTGCTAGGCCTGATTATTGGGACACGAGCTCCTACGAGCAGTACTTC
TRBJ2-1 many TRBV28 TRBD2 CASSPLGGVLQNEQFF TGTGCCAGCAGTCCCCTGGGGGGGGTGCTTCAGAATGAGCAGTTCTTC
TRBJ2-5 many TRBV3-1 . CASSQASGAETQYF TGTGCCAGCAGCCAAGCTTCCGGCGCAGAGACCCAGTACTTC
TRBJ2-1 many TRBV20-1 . CSALHGNEQFF TGCAGTGCCCTCCACGGCAATGAGCAGTTCTTC
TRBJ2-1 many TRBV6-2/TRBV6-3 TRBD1 CASRRLGQGAGNEQFF TGTGCCAGCAGACGACTCGGACAGGGGGCGGGCAATGAGCAGTTCTTC
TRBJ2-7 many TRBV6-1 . CASASVGYEQYF TGTGCCAGCGCCTCGGTCGGATACGAGCAGTACTTC
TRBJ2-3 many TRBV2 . CAKARSSSTDTQYF TGTGCCAAGGCCAGGTCGTCTAGCACAGATACGCAGTATTTT
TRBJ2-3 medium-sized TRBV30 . CAWSGELASRRTDTQYF TGTGCCTGGAGTGGGGAACTAGCTTCGAGACGCACAGATACGCAGTATTTT
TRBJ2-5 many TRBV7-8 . CASSQPRGVETQYF TGTGCCAGCAGCCAACCTAGGGGGGTAGAGACCCAGTACTTC
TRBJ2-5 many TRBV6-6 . CASSQRAQETQYF TGTGCCAGCAGTCAACGGGCCCAAGAGACCCAGTACTTC
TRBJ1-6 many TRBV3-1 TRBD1 CASSYRGGYNSPLHF TGTGCCAGCAGCTACAGGGGTGGTTATAATTCACCCCTCCACTTT
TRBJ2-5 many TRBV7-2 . CASSLQKDHQETQYF TGTGCCAGCAGCTTACAGAAGGACCACCAAGAGACCCAGTACTTC
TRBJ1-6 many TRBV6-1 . CASNLQGRTLHF TGTGCCAGCAATTTACAGGGCCGCACCCTCCACTTT
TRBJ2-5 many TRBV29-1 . CSVGEGAETQYF TGCAGCGTTGGTGAGGGAGCCGAGACCCAGTACTTC
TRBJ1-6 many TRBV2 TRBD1 CASSETRTGAGPVSPLHF TGTGCCAGCAGTGAAACCCGGACAGGGGCGGGTCCCGTTTCACCCCTCCACTTT
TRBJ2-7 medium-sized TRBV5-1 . CASSTYPVYEQYF TGCGCCAGCAGCACCTATCCCGTCTACGAGCAGTACTTC
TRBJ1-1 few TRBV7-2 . CASSPVGWGNTEAFF TGTGCCAGCAGCCCGGTGGGTTGGGGGAACACTGAAGCTTTCTTT
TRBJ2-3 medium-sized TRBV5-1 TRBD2 CASSSTSSGAGLDTQYF TGCGCCAGCAGCTCCACATCAAGCGGGGCGGGTTTAGATACGCAGTATTTT
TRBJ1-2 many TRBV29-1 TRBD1 CSVGPGQNYGYTF TGCAGCGTGGGTCCGGGACAGAACTATGGCTACACCTTC
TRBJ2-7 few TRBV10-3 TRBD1 CATAGQGAYEQYF TGTGCCACCGCGGGACAGGGGGCCTACGAGCAGTACTTC
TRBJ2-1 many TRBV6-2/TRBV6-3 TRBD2 CASSYPETSNFYNEQFF TGTGCCAGCAGTTACCCCGAGACTAGCAATTTCTACAATGAGCAGTTCTTC
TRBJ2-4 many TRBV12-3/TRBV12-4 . CASSSTFQNIQYF TGTGCCAGCAGTTCTACTTTCCAAAACATTCAGTACTTC
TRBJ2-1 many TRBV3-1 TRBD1 CASSQARQGEQFF TGTGCCAGCAGCCAAGCCCGACAGGGGGAGCAGTTCTTC
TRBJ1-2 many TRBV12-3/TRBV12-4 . CASSYPRGGSDGYTF TGTGCCAGCAGTTACCCTCGGGGGGGTTCGGATGGCTACACCTTC
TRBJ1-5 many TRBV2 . CASSEGTYHSGQPQHF TGTGCCAGCAGTGAAGGGACATATCACTCGGGGCAGCCCCAGCATTTT
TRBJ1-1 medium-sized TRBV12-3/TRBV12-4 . CASTPVLNTEAFF TGTGCCAGCACCCCGGTCCTGAACACTGAAGCTTTCTTT
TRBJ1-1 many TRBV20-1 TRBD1 CSAATGEGVRAFF TGCAGTGCTGCGACAGGGGAAGGGGTCAGGGCTTTCTTT
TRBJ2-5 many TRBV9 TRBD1 CASSVATGAWAQYF TGTGCCAGCAGCGTAGCTACAGGGGCTTGGGCCCAGTACTTC